The present T cell receptor (beta chain) was sequenced within a study of response to subunit inactivated influenza vaccine. A single record per CDR3 protein comes from TCRdb applying MiXCR to the RT-PCR reads. Of just under 550,000 distinct CDR3 sequences in the sample, approximately 24% were seen once. With 4 bases removed from V and 1 base from J, the gap between germline ends came to 8 bases. CDR1 is SGHNT, CDR2 YYREEE, per germline (reference sequence). CDR3 length: 13 amino acids. The data were also submitted as part of a second study, on T cells expressing NK-cell markers. As that study records: As the method of synthesis, 5'RACE template switching with UMIs yielded TCR beta cDNA. From sorted CD3+CD56+NKG2C+, CD3+CD56+NKG2C- and CD3+CD56-NKG2C+ T cells came the TCR beta repertoires. The share of CD8+ T cells held by dominant NKG2C+ clonotypes was 1.0-7.0% in six donors.

The chain recombines TRBV5-4 with TRBJ2-5; D uncertain. This TCR came from a middle-aged man who received an inactivated influenza vaccine. The sample was CD4+ T cells sorted from PBMCs, taken 12 days after vaccination. The CDR3 region is CASSIRLQETQYF. DNA for the CDR3: TGTGCCAGCAGCATAAGGCTCCAAGAGACCCAGTACTTC.